This T cell receptor (beta chain) was captured by sequencing in a study of vaccination effects on CD4 cells after COVID-19. As for the study in general: Post-vaccine sampling occurred a median 72 days after the second dose.

CDR3 length: 13 residues. Trimming removed 6 bases from V and 6 bases from J, with 9 bases in between. Germline V gene data show CDR1 as MNHNY and CDR2 as SVGAGI (reference sequence). Study results and limitations: Healthy vaccinees' vaccine-induced clones included only 1 of 255 cross-reacting with common cold coronaviruses. The study enrolled few convalescent patients and sampled no early post-infection timepoints. Clones arising from infection and from vaccination showed marked clonal contraction late after vaccination.

Antigen-specific CD4+ T cells were expanded (with viral peptide pools) by the ViraFEST assay ahead of sequencing. Cultured cells yielded isolated CD4+ T cells after 10 days. Either the BNT162b2 or mRNA-1273 vaccine was given to participants in two doses. Method: immunoSEQ multiplex PCR; TCRdb's copy keeps in-frame clones and lacks some. The repertoire holds approximately 61,000 clones, approximately 73% seen once, with less than 1.5% in the top ten. This clone was seen just once. As yet, its antigen is unknown. The rearrangement joins TRBV6-6 to TRBJ1-6; D may be TRBD1 (5 bases). This specimen was CD4+ T cells from PBMCs cultured with HCoV-229E spike peptides, taken after COVID-19 vaccination. The source is a human donor who received a COVID-19 vaccine. The CDR3 DNA reads TGTGCCAGCAGCAGGGCGCGTAATTCACCCCTCCACTTT. Amino acid sequence: CASSRARNSPLHF.